The 10 T cell receptor beta chains below were found in one sample sequenced in a study of siplizumab effects on memory and regulatory T cells. The repertoire was sequenced with immunoSEQ multiplex PCR; TCRdb's copy has only in-frame clones and lacks some. The data hold about 100,000 clones, with 93% observed a single time. The specimen sequenced was Tregs sorted from blood. The receptors stem from a human donor in good health.

This chain connects TRBV6-1 to TRBJ2-1; D is uncertain. The germline V gene has CDR1 MNHNS and CDR2 SASEGT. Trimming cost V 2 bases and J 10 bases, with 9 bases left between them. This CDR3 has 12 amino acids. In nucleotides, the CDR3 is TGTGCCAGCAGTGAATCTGAGGACGAGCAGTTCTTC. Protein: CASSESEDEQFF.

The CDR3 region has the DNA TGCGCCATCGAATCCGGGCCAGAACACTACGAGCAGTACTTC. It encodes CAIESGPEHYEQYF. This chain joins TRBV10-2 and TRBJ2-7; no clear D. Germline V gene sequence: CDR1 WSHSY, CDR2 SAAADI. This CDR3 has 14 residues. The V and J ends lost 10 bases and 3 bases respectively, with 19 bases between them.

The gene calls are TRBV4-1 and TRBJ1-5; 7 bases align to TRBD1. The CDR3 is 16 residues long. Trimming took 0 bases from V and 1 from J; bases not matched to a gene: 3. In germline, CDR1 is MGHRA, CDR2 YSYEKL. The CDR3 bases are TGCGCCAGCAGCCAAGAGCCGGGACAGAGCAATCAGCCCCAGCATTTT. Translating it yields CASSQEPGQSNQPQHF.

The chain recombines TRBV30 with TRBJ1-3; D call uncertain. This CDR3 is 11 amino acids long. V lost 4 bases and J 4 bases, leaving 5 bases between the germline ends. The V gene's germline CDR1 is GTSNPN and CDR2 SVGIG (reference sequence). DNA for the CDR3: TGTGCCTGGAAAGGAGGAAACACCATATATTTT. This translates into CAWKGGNTIYF.

V is TRBV11-2 and J is TRBJ2-3; D gene unclear. Germline V gene data show CDR1 as SGHAT and CDR2 as FQNNGV. The length of the CDR3 is 14 residues. V was trimmed by 0 bases and J by 4 bases, leaving 8 bases between them. The CDR3 loop reads CASSLDRYSDTQYF. CDR3 coding DNA: TGTGCCAGCAGCTTAGATCGCTACTCAGATACGCAGTATTTT.

The V gene is TRBV30, the J gene TRBJ2-7; the D gene is possibly TRBD1 (5 bases). With 5 bases removed from V and 1 base from J, the gap between germline ends came to 15 bases. Looked up from germline, CDR1 is GTSNPN and CDR2 is SVGIG (reference sequence). This CDR3 contains 14 residues. The CDR3 reads CAWGLPDSSYEQYF. CDR3 nucleotide sequence: TGTGCCTGGGGCCTTCCTGACAGTTCCTACGAGCAGTACTTC. The entire variable domain, with the rest obtained from reference TRBV30 and TRBJ2-7, is as follows: SQTIHQWPATLVQPVGSPLSLECTVEGTSNPNLYWYRQAAGRGLQLLFYSVGIGQISSEVPQNLSASRPQDRQFILSSKKLLLSDSGFYLCAWGLPDSSYEQYFGPGTRLTVT.

V usage is TRBV9 and J usage is TRBJ1-2; possibly TRBD1 for D (5 bases). The CDR3 length is 15 residues. V lost 0 bases and J 5 bases, leaving 14 bases between the germline ends. Germline V gene data show CDR1 as SGDLS and CDR2 as YYNGEE. The CDR3 nucleotides read TGTGCCAGCAGCGTAGATCCGGGGCAAGGGTATGGCTACACCTTC. Its translation is CASSVDPGQGYGYTF.

The chain uses TRBV29-1 and TRBJ2-2, with 8 bases aligning to TRBD2. The V gene's germline CDR1 is SQVTM and CDR2 ANQGSEA. J lost 6 bases, V lost 3 bases, and 12 bases had no gene match. The CDR3 sequence is 16 residues long. The DNA of the CDR3 is TGCAGCGTTGATGGAGGTGGGCTAGCGGGTGCCGGGGAGCTGTTTTTT. Translation gives CSVDGGGLAGAGELFF.

The V call is TRBV28, the J call TRBJ1-1; the D is unclear. Germline lookup yields CDR1 MDHEN and CDR2 SYDVKM. With 5 bases removed from V and 7 bases from J, the gap between germline ends came to 5 bases. This CDR3 spans 10 amino acids. The chain's CDR3 is CASSLGEAFF. The CDR3 DNA is TGTGCCAGCAGTCTTGGTGAAGCTTTCTTT. Filled out from reference TRBV28 and TRBJ1-1, the complete variable domain reads DVKVTQSSRYLVKRTGEKVFLECVQDMDHENMFWYRQDPGLGLRLIYFSYDVKMKEKGDIPEGYSVSREKKERFSLILESASTNQTSMYLCASSLGEAFFGQGTRLTVV.

This chain links TRBV7-9 with TRBJ1-1; the D is unclear. V lost 3 bases and J 0 bases, leaving 11 bases between the germline ends. Looked up from germline, CDR1 is SEHNR and CDR2 is FQNEAQ (reference sequence). The CDR3 extends over 15 amino acids. This CDR3 reads CASSLMSPLNTEAFF. The CDR3 DNA reads TGTGCCAGCAGCTTGATGAGTCCCCTGAACACTGAAGCTTTCTTT.